What follows describes a single T cell receptor (beta chain). Its antigen is as yet unknown. Deletions cut 5 bases from V and 7 bases from J, with 17 bases between. The germline CDR1 and CDR2 sequences are SGHTA and FQGNSA. This CDR3 comprises 15 residues. This specimen belongs to a study of T cell responses to AZD1222 COVID-19 vaccine. Study-wide results and limits: Across the whole spike, CD4 TCRs peaked at regions 160-218 and 743-854.

The data were produced by immunoSEQ multiplex PCR, yet TCRdb's version contains in-frame clones alone and is incomplete. There are roughly 170,000 clones in the sample; approximately 90% occur only once, and 2.5% to 3% lies in the top ten. This material consisted of peripheral blood, taken on day 0 of AZD1222 vaccination. The chain combines TRBV7-2 with TRBJ1-4; D gene uncertain. This receptor was obtained from an adult in good health. The CDR3 region has the DNA TGTGCCAGCAGCCTGGAACCGGGGTCCGGTGAAAAACTGTTTTTT. Amino acids: CASSLEPGSGEKLFF.